This record looks at one T cell receptor (beta chain) sequence and its context. Its target is not known. Trimming took 4 bases from V and 5 from J; bases not matched to a gene: 7. Germline CDR1 is MGHRA and CDR2 is YSYEKL. This CDR3 spans 15 amino acids. These data are taken from a study of shared clonotypes between healthy human individuals. Notes on the study in general: Across a handful of donors, naive CD4 shared roughly 5.1%, naive CD8 around 4%, memory CD4 roughly 2.4%, memory CD8 0.4% to 0.5%. Inspection by rarefaction showed sorted-subset sequencing to be incomplete despite large depth.

Original data processing: Junction-only sequences produced by ImmunoSEQ had no quality scores, so filtering differed. Repertoires were generated with immunoSEQ multiplex PCR, while TCRdb's copy carries only in-frame clones and drops some. The DNA was the basis for D and trimming; V, J and clone size are from that table. The top ten hold less than 0.13% of the sample, which has about 600,000 clones, around 95% seen once. Naive CD8 cells were CD45RO-negative, positively selected for CCR7, excluding terminally differentiated effector memory CD45RA+ cells. This clonotype was sampled from a woman in her twenties or thirties in good health. Sequenced sample: naive CD8+ T cells sorted from blood. This chain links TRBV4-1 with TRBJ2-2; 7 bases align to TRBD1. The CDR3: CASSPRGPWTGELFF. CDR3 DNA sequence: TGCGCCAGCAGCCCGAGGGGGCCTTGGACCGGGGAGCTGTTTTTT.